The present T cell receptor (beta chain) was sequenced within a study of CD8 T cells in ankylosing spondylitis. Study conclusions and caveats: Several highly homologous variants made up a TCR beta motif, and this motif appeared characteristic of ankylosing spondylitis blood. According to the report, clones linked to the disease were significantly enriched in matched synovial fluid samples taken from ankylosing spondylitis patients. In peripheral blood, disease-linked CD8+ clones occurred at relatively low frequencies.

V shed 6 bases and J shed 0 bases, with 14 bases lying between them. In germline, CDR1 is PRHDT, CDR2 FYEKMQ (reference sequence). This CDR3 has 15 residues. Preparation of TCR beta libraries was done by quantitative 5'-RACE with molecular barcodes. MiXCR, run by TCRdb on the 5' RACE reads, gives a single entry per CDR3 protein. Found here are 210,000 or so distinct CDR3 sequences, 8.2% of them singletons; the top ten hold roughly 4.9%. This clonotype was detected a few times. Its matching antigen is unknown. The receptor was isolated from a female donor with ankylosing spondylitis or in good health (not recorded which). The sample consisted of blood, either unsorted or a sorted T cell fraction (not recorded which). V and J are TRBV13 and TRBJ1-1; no reliable D call. The CDR3 DNA reads as TGTGCCAGCAGTCCCGGGAAGACATTGAACACTGAAGCTTTCTTT. The encoded protein is CASSPGKTLNTEAFF. Full variable domain (outside the CDR3, taken from reference TRBV13 and TRBJ1-1): AAGVIQSPRHLIKEKRETATLKCYPIPRHDTVYWYQQGPGQDPQFLISFYEKMQSDKGSIPDRFSAQQFSDYHSELNMSSLELGDSALYFCASSPGKTLNTEAFFGQGTRLTVV.